This TCR beta chain comes out of a study of T cell repertoires in cytomegalovirus infection. MiXCR was run by TCRdb on the reads, yielding one entry per CDR3 protein. Of a few hundred thousand distinct CDR3 sequences listed, roughly 22% are singletons. Germline lookup yields CDR1 SGHTA and CDR2 FQGNSA. CDR3 length equals 14 residues. Trimming at V came to 5 bases and at J to 9 bases, leaving 10 bases not matched to a gene. In its sample, this clonotype was seen many times. The chain uses TRBV7-2 and TRBJ1-5; 7 bases map to TRBD1. Sequencing was done on a sample of CD8+ T cells from PBMCs. The sequence was collected from a human donor in good health (CMV status not recorded). Some clones in this sample may be carry-over from other donors' samples. The CDR3 reads CASSEDRREGPQHF. The DNA for the CDR3 is TGTGCCAGCAGCGAGGACAGGCGGGAAGGGCCCCAGCATTTT.